These 20 T cell receptor beta chains were all obtained from the same sample, sequenced in a study of T cell responses to AZD1222 COVID-19 vaccine. The method was immunoSEQ multiplex PCR; TCRdb's version includes in-frame clones alone and lacks a portion of them. The sample holds 200,000 or so clones, over 80% seen once. Source: peripheral blood, taken on day 0 of MenACWY control vaccination. The receptor set was obtained from an adult in good health.

The chain combines TRBV5-1 with TRBJ2-5, with 9 bases fitting TRBD1. The CDR3 consists of 16 residues. Germline loops: CDR1 SGHRS, CDR2 YFSETQ. J gave up 5 bases and V 0 bases, and 8 bases lay outside the gene matches. This CDR3 reads CASSLGGQGILETQYF. Written as DNA, the CDR3 is TGCGCCAGCAGCTTGGGGGGACAGGGTATTTTGGAGACCCAGTACTTC.

The V and J genes are TRBV30 and TRBJ2-7, with D perhaps matching TRBD1 or TRBD2 (5 bases each). Germline V CDR1 and CDR2: GTSNPN, SVGIG (reference sequence). This CDR3 is built from 16 residues. Trimming removed 1 base from V and 0 bases from J, with 16 bases in between. This CDR3 is CAWSGPGRSSSYEQYF. CDR3 nucleotide sequence: TGTGCCTGGAGTGGCCCGGGACGTTCAAGCTCCTACGAGCAGTACTTC.

The V and J genes are TRBV10-1 and TRBJ1-2, with 9 nucleotides matching TRBD1. With V trimmed by 3 bases and J by 2 bases, 4 bases remained unmatched. CDR1 and CDR2 (germline): WNHNN, SYGVQD (reference sequence). This CDR3 spans 15 amino acids. The CDR3 here is CASSEPTGGNYGYTF. CDR3 nucleotide sequence: TGCGCCAGCAGTGAACCGACAGGGGGGAACTATGGCTACACCTTC.

CDR3 region: CASSPRGAGVVYEQYF. CDR3 in DNA: TGTGCCAGCAGCCCCAGGGGAGCGGGAGTAGTCTACGAGCAGTACTTC. The genes are TRBV9 and TRBJ2-7, with 8 bases that match TRBD2. The CDR3 covers 16 residues. Germline V gene lookup returns CDR1 SGDLS and CDR2 YYNGEE. V shed 4 bases, J shed 3 bases, and the junction held 12 bases outside the gene matches.

This chain connects TRBV27 to TRBJ2-7, with a tentative D call TRBD2 (6 bases). The CDR3 spans 13 residues. Germline V gene sequence: CDR1 MNHEY, CDR2 SMNVEV (reference sequence). Trimming cost V 3 bases and J 5 bases, with 11 bases left between them. The CDR3 DNA follows: TGTGCCAGCAGTTTTATTACGGGGGACGAGCAGTACTTC. The encoded protein is CASSFITGDEQYF.

The chain joins TRBV15 to TRBJ2-7; perhaps TRBD1 as D (6 bases). There are 13 residues in the CDR3. V lost 0 bases and J lost 6, with 9 bases in between. Germline loops: CDR1 LNHNV, CDR2 YYDKDF (reference sequence). This CDR3 is CATSRDPGAEQYF. For the CDR3, the DNA is TGTGCCACCAGCAGAGACCCAGGGGCCGAGCAGTACTTC.

J is TRBJ2-4 and V is TRBV5-1; 7 bases are a match to TRBD2. V shed 0 bases and J 8 bases; nucleotides not matched to a gene: 5. This CDR3 contains 14 residues. Germline values: CDR1 SGHRS, CDR2 YFSETQ. The CDR3 DNA follows: TGCGCCAGCAGCTTGGTGACCGCGGGGGACATTCAGTACTTC. Translated, it gives CASSLVTAGDIQYF.

The chain carries TRBV7-9 and TRBJ2-1; D is undetermined. The CDR3 is 13 amino acids. V lost 5 bases, J lost 10 bases, and 15 bases lay in between. Germline-derived CDR1 and CDR2 are SEHNR and FQNEAQ (reference sequence). The CDR3 loop reads CASSILPNYEQFF. The CDR3 DNA reads as TGTGCCAGCAGCATATTGCCAAACTACGAGCAGTTCTTC.

The rearrangement links TRBV6-1 to TRBJ1-1; 8 bases agree with TRBD1. Germline trimming cut 4 bases from V and 5 bases from J; bases unmatched to any gene: 15. Per the germline V gene, CDR1 is MNHNS and CDR2 is SASEGT. CDR3 size: 17 residues. The chain's CDR3 is CASSGTGPGEGGTEAFF. CDR3 DNA: TGTGCCAGCAGTGGGACAGGGCCCGGTGAGGGAGGGACTGAAGCTTTCTTT.

This chain joins TRBV27 and TRBJ1-5; unclear D gene. Trimming took off 0 bases at V and 1 base at J, with 7 bases between the two ends. Germline values: CDR1 MNHEY, CDR2 SMNVEV (reference sequence). This CDR3 has 15 residues. The CDR3 DNA is TGTGCCAGCAGTTTATCCGGACGAAGCAATCAGCCCCAGCATTTT. Its translation is CASSLSGRSNQPQHF.

The chain joins TRBV10-1 to TRBJ2-5; tentatively, D is TRBD1 (6 bases). Germline assignment: CDR1 WNHNN and CDR2 SYGVQD (reference sequence). The length of the CDR3 is 13 residues. The V and J ends lost 6 bases and 2 bases respectively, with 10 bases between them. CDR3 bases: TGCGCCAGCAGAACCAGGGGACAAGAGACCCAGTACTTC. It specifies CASRTRGQETQYF.

This sequence joins TRBV7-3 and TRBJ2-1; TRBD2 matches at 10 bases. Germline trimming cut 5 bases from V and 4 bases from J; bases unmatched to any gene: 11. Germline V gives CDR1 SGHTA, CDR2 FQGTGA. The CDR3 consists of 17 residues. The CDR3 DNA reads as TGTGCCAGCAGCCTCCAAAGCGGGGGGGCAGTGTACAATGAGCAGTTCTTC. Translation: CASSLQSGGAVYNEQFF.

The sample holds one count of this clone. The rearrangement joins TRBV5-5 to TRBJ2-3; D perhaps matches TRBD1 (5 bases). Trimming took off 3 bases at V and 1 base at J, with 9 bases between the two ends. The CDR3 sequence is 14 residues long. From germline, CDR1 is SGHKS and CDR2 YYEKEE (reference sequence). DNA of the CDR3: TGTGCCAGCAGCTACGAGACAGGCACAGATACGCAGTATTTT. Its translation is CASSYETGTDTQYF.

V is TRBV5-1 and J is TRBJ2-1; D gene ambiguous. V gave up 3 bases and J gave up 9 bases, with 10 bases separating them. The length of the CDR3 is 12 residues. Germline CDR1 is SGHRS and CDR2 is YFSETQ. The CDR3 bases are TGCGCCAGCAGCTCATTCTATGGTGAGCAGTTCTTC. Protein: CASSSFYGEQFF.

The genes are TRBV29-1 and TRBJ1-1; D unresolved. Germline V gene sequence: CDR1 SQVTM, CDR2 ANQGSEA. V was trimmed by 3 bases and J by 0 bases, leaving 8 bases between them. The CDR3 runs 13 residues. In DNA, the CDR3 is TGCAGCGTTGATAAGGGTTTGAACACTGAAGCTTTCTTT. This codes for CSVDKGLNTEAFF.

V is TRBV6-1 and J is TRBJ1-2, with D tentatively TRBD1 (5 bases). There are 15 residues in the CDR3. Germline V gene data show CDR1 as MNHNS and CDR2 as SASEGT. V shed 2 bases and J shed 8 bases, with 18 bases lying between them. The CDR3 spells CASSEFLPGGSGYTF. Written as DNA, the CDR3 is TGTGCCAGCAGTGAATTCCTTCCGGGGGGTTCAGGCTACACCTTC.

V usage is TRBV7-2 and J usage is TRBJ2-7; 8 bases fit TRBD2. The CDR3 runs 15 residues. Germline V gene sequence: CDR1 SGHTA, CDR2 FQGNSA. V lost 3 bases, J lost 2 bases, and 6 bases stayed unmatched. The CDR3 region is CASSLGLGGTYEQYF. Here the CDR3 DNA reads TGTGCCAGCAGCTTGGGACTAGGGGGTACCTACGAGCAGTACTTC.

The rearrangement joins TRBV7-2 to TRBJ1-5, with D unclear. The CDR3 has 15 amino acids. The germline V gene encodes CDR1 SGHTA and CDR2 FQGNSA. V was cut by 0 bases and J by 0 bases, with 6 bases left in between. The CDR3 coding sequence is TGTGCCAGCAGCTTAGCGGAGTATAGCAATCAGCCCCAGCATTTT. It codes for CASSLAEYSNQPQHF.

The V call is TRBV30, the J call TRBJ1-3, with D unresolved. The V gene's germline CDR1 is GTSNPN and CDR2 SVGIG (reference sequence). CDR3 length equals 15 residues. The V end lost 4 bases, the J end lost 3 bases, and 16 bases lay between the germline ends. The CDR3 DNA sequence: TGTGCCTGGACGGTCTTTGAGACATTTGGAAACACCATATATTTT. Residues: CAWTVFETFGNTIYF.

The V and J genes are TRBV19 and TRBJ2-7; D uncertain. V dropped 6 bases and J dropped 2 bases, with 17 bases sitting between them. This CDR3 is built from 15 residues. Germline V CDR1 and CDR2: LNHDA, SQIVND (reference sequence). The CDR3 region is CASSVTATGTYEQYF. The CDR3 DNA follows: TGTGCCAGTAGCGTTACAGCCACGGGCACCTACGAGCAGTACTTC.